Shown below are 16 T cell receptor beta chains from a single sample sequenced in a study of shared clonotypes between healthy human individuals (dated by TCRdb to the early 2020s). Library prep was done by the immunoSEQ multiplex PCR assay. TCRdb limited this immuneACCESS table to in-frame rearrangements with V and J called. A share of clones is missing; checked studies link under half to unresolved V genes, and the rest is unexplained. The sample contains a few million clones, 93% of them found a single time. The top ten clones comprise 0.39% of the sample. Sample: naive CD4+ T cells from PBMCs. The cell subset or site label for this specimen denotes: CD45RA+ positively selected. All receptors derive from a young man in good health. Some clones in this sample may be carry-over from other donors' samples.

The V call is TRBV28, the J call TRBJ1-2; no clear D gene. The germline gives CDR1 MDHEN, CDR2 SYDVKM. This CDR3 is built from 13 residues. Trimming pared 6 bases from V and 1 base from J, leaving 9 bases between. Here the CDR3 reads CASRGGRNYGYTF. CDR3 in DNA: TGTGCCAGCAGGGGTGGGCGTAACTATGGCTACACCTTC.

In its sample, this clone was seen once. Within the sample, other DNA sequences also encode this same CDR3. The genes are TRBV7-2 and TRBJ2-3; TRBD2 aligns across 11 bases. CDR1 is SGHTA and CDR2 is FQGNSA in the germline V gene. This CDR3 region has 15 residues. V lost 1 base, J lost 3 bases, and 0 bases stayed unmatched. CDR3 in amino acids: CASSLGLAGTDTQYF. The CDR3 DNA reads as TGTGCCAGCAGCTTAGGACTAGCGGGAACAGATACGCAGTATTTT.

The rearrangement joins TRBV5-5 to TRBJ1-2; no firm D call. Trimming removed 3 bases from V and 4 bases from J, with 13 bases in between. Germline V CDR1 and CDR2: SGHKS, YYEKEE (reference sequence). The CDR3 extends over 14 amino acids. For the CDR3, the DNA is TGTGCCAGCAGCTGGCCGGGATCCGGCTATGGCTACACCTTC. Translated: CASSWPGSGYGYTF.

This CDR3 reads CASRLRTGQVGEQYF. The CDR3 bases are TGTGCCAGCAGGTTACGGACAGGCCAGGTGGGGGAGCAGTACTTC. The V call is TRBV6-5, the J call TRBJ2-7; 7 positions agree with TRBD1. Germline values: CDR1 MNHEY, CDR2 SVGAGI. V was pared by 6 bases and J by 7 bases, with 15 bases of the junction left unmatched. The CDR3 is 15 residues long.

The rearrangement links TRBV20-1 to TRBJ2-7; no clear D gene. Germline V gives CDR1 DFQATT, CDR2 SNEGSKA (reference sequence). V shed 5 bases and J shed 7 bases, with 9 bases lying between them. The CDR3 loop spans 10 amino acids. CDR3 coding DNA: TGCAGTGCTTGGGTGGGGGAGCAGTACTTC. Translating gives CSAWVGEQYF.

The CDR3 region is CASSYPAAGNEQFF. The CDR3 nucleotides read TGTGCCAGCAGTTACCCTGCGGCAGGCAATGAGCAGTTCTTC. The chain employs TRBV6-5 and TRBJ2-1; D call uncertain. Germline CDR1 is MNHEY and CDR2 is SVGAGI. V lost 2 bases, J lost 6 bases, and 11 bases lay in between. The CDR3 runs to 14 residues.

The rearrangement links TRBV5-4 to TRBJ2-1; D remains unclear. The CDR3 runs to 13 residues. From germline, CDR1 is SGHNT and CDR2 YYREEE (reference sequence). Trimming took 2 bases from V and 4 from J, leaving 7 bases between them. CDR3 sequence reads: CASSFEVYNEQFF. Written as DNA, the CDR3 is TGTGCCAGCAGCTTCGAAGTATACAATGAGCAGTTCTTC. The whole variable domain, remainder taken from reference TRBV5-4 and TRBJ2-1, is ETGVTQSPTHLIKTRGQQVTLRCSSQSGHNTVSWYQQALGQGPQFIFQYYREEENGRGNFPPRFSGLQFPNYSSELNVNALELDDSALYLCASSFEVYNEQFFGPGTRLTVL.

This clone has just one count. The sample contains more than one DNA sequence encoding this CDR3. V and J are TRBV9 and TRBJ2-2; TRBD2 might be the D (6 bases). CDR3 length: 14 amino acids. Germline V gives CDR1 SGDLS, CDR2 YYNGEE. Trimming pared 5 bases from V and 3 bases from J, leaving 11 bases between. The CDR3 DNA reads as TGTGCCAGCAGTCGGGGGTCGGACACCGGGGAGCTGTTTTTT. Residues: CASSRGSDTGELFF.

This clone was observed a single time. The J gene is TRBJ2-7, the V gene TRBV10-1; D not certain. V was cut by 4 bases and J by 7 bases, with 8 bases left in between. The germline gives CDR1 WNHNN, CDR2 SYGVQD (reference sequence). CDR3 size: 11 residues. CDR3 bases: TGCGCCAGCAGTGGAGGCTGGGAGCAGTACTTC. Its translation is CASSGGWEQYF.

This CDR3 is CASSEEPLKDYEQYF. In DNA, the CDR3 is TGTGCCAGCAGTGAAGAACCCTTAAAGGACTACGAGCAGTACTTC. This chain connects TRBV6-1 to TRBJ2-7; the D is unclear. CDR1 and CDR2 (germline): MNHNS, SASEGT. The CDR3 length is 15 residues. The V and J ends lost 1 base and 3 bases respectively, with 13 bases between them.

V is TRBV4-3 and J is TRBJ2-7; 7 nucleotides align to TRBD1. With 1 base clipped from V and 1 base from J, the junction kept 10 bases outside the gene matches. The CDR3 contains 17 residues. Germline assignment: CDR1 LGHNA and CDR2 YSLEER. The CDR3 DNA is TGCGCCAGCAGCCAAGGGCCTGTGGGGACAGATTCCTACGAGCAGTACTTC. This codes for CASSQGPVGTDSYEQYF.

This clone has just one count. V usage is TRBV7-3 and J usage is TRBJ2-3; 7 bases are a match to TRBD1. The CDR3 contains 14 residues. V lost 2 bases, J lost 4 bases, and 3 bases stayed unmatched. Germline V gene lookup returns CDR1 SGHTA and CDR2 FQGTGA. As DNA, the CDR3 is TGTGCCAGCAGCTTATCCACAGGGGCAGATACGCAGTATTTT. It is translated as CASSLSTGADTQYF. The whole variable domain, remainder taken from reference TRBV7-3 and TRBJ2-3, is GAGVSQTPSNKVTEKGKYVELRCDPISGHTALYWYRQSLGQGPEFLIYFQGTGAADDSGLPNDRFFAVRPEGSVSTLKIQRTERGDSAVYLCASSLSTGADTQYFGPGTRLTVL.

In regard to this clone: Compared with germline, one end of the junction differs, possibly owing to a read error. This chain links TRBV7-2 with TRBJ2-3; D ambiguous. The germline CDR1 and CDR2 sequences are SGHTA and FQGNSA. The CDR3 is 18 residues long. CDR3 nucleotides: TGTGCCAGCACCTTAAGGCATATCACGCCCCCGTCCACAGATACGCAGTATTTT. This encodes CASTLRHITPPSTDTQYF.

The chain carries TRBV9 and TRBJ2-2, with TRBD2 identical over 9 bases. Germline V CDR1 and CDR2: SGDLS, YYNGEE. The CDR3 is made up of 16 amino acids. V dropped 0 bases and J dropped 6; count of bases not matched to a gene: 6. The CDR3: CASSVVMTSGAGELFF. CDR3 sequence (DNA): TGTGCCAGCAGCGTAGTGATGACTAGCGGTGCCGGGGAGCTGTTTTTT.

This sequence joins TRBV6-6 and TRBJ1-3; 7 bases map to TRBD1. The CDR3 is 13 amino acids. The V and J ends lost 6 bases and 2 bases, in that order; junction bases with no gene match: 1. The germline CDR1 and CDR2 sequences are MNHNY and SVGAGI (reference sequence). The DNA of the CDR3 is TGTGCCAGCAGAACAGGGGCTGGAAACACCATATATTTT. Translation gives CASRTGAGNTIYF.

This clone was observed a single time. CDR3 amino acids: CASSLGRDYSYEQYF. CDR3 nucleotide sequence: TGTGCCAGCAGCTTGGGCCGGGACTACTCCTACGAGCAGTACTTC. The V call is TRBV28, the J call TRBJ2-7, with 7 positions matching TRBD2. Germline lookup yields CDR1 MDHEN and CDR2 SYDVKM. The V segment lost 6 bases and the J segment 0 bases; nucleotides outside the gene matches: 8. This CDR3 spans 15 amino acids.